These 4 T cell receptor beta chains were all obtained from the same sample, sequenced in a study of blood T cell repertoires in COVID-19. Sequencing was performed with immunoSEQ multiplex PCR; in TCRdb, only in-frame clones are kept and a portion is missing. The sample shows fewer than 60,000 clones, 86% of them seen only once. Sequencing was performed on peripheral blood. All receptors come from an elderly woman with acute or convalescent COVID-19.

The V gene is TRBV3-1 (or the pseudogene TRBV3-2), the J gene TRBJ1-2; D is uncertain. The CDR3 runs to 12 residues. Deletions cut 6 bases from V and 0 bases from J, with 5 bases between. From germline, CDR1 is LGHDT and CDR2 YNNKEL (reference sequence). The CDR3 here is CASRHPNYGYTF. CDR3 nucleotide sequence: TGTGCCAGCAGACATCCTAACTATGGCTACACCTTC.

This clone was counted a single time. V is TRBV24-1 and J is TRBJ2-2; 9 bases map to TRBD1. The CDR3 contains 17 residues. Germline V gene lookup returns CDR1 KGHDR and CDR2 SFDVKD. Trimming cost V 3 bases and J 5 bases; bases outside gene matches: 9. The CDR3: CATSDLPGQGETGELFF. The CDR3 bases are TGTGCCACCAGTGATCTACCGGGACAGGGCGAAACCGGGGAGCTGTTTTTT.

The chain links TRBV18 to TRBJ2-2; a possible D gene is TRBD2 (6 bases). The V and J ends lost 1 base and 2 bases respectively, with 8 bases between them. CDR3 length equals 15 residues. Germline values: CDR1 KGHSH, CDR2 LQKENI. The CDR3 reads CASSPLRENTGELFF. The CDR3 nucleotides are TGTGCCAGCTCACCACTGCGGGAAAACACCGGGGAGCTGTTTTTT.

The chain couples TRBV2 to TRBJ2-7, with D perhaps matching TRBD1 (5 bases). Germline loops: CDR1 SNHLY, CDR2 FYNNEI. This CDR3 spans 15 amino acids. The ends were cut back, 1 base at V and 4 bases at J, with 14 bases in the middle. The CDR3 sequence is CASSEGRADLYEQYF. DNA of the CDR3: TGTGCCAGCAGTGAAGGCAGGGCCGATTTATACGAGCAGTACTTC. Filled out from reference TRBV2 and TRBJ2-7, the complete variable domain reads EPEVTQTPSHQVTQMGQEVILRCVPISNHLYFYWYRQILGQKVEFLVSFYNNEISEKSEIFDDQFSVERPDGSNFTLKIRSTKLEDSAMYFCASSEGRADLYEQYFGPGTRLTVT.